This note documents a single T cell receptor beta chain sequence. This entry belongs to a study of blood T cell repertoires in COVID-19. Participants' reported clinical history set cohort assignment. Assay: immunoSEQ multiplex PCR; the TCRdb copy retains only in-frame clones and omits some. The data show some 270,000 clones, around 93% seen once. In germline, CDR1 is SGHDT, CDR2 YYEEEE. The CDR3 covers 14 residues. V gave up 7 bases and J gave up 4 bases, with 15 bases separating them. The receptor was derived from a middle-aged man who had been exposed to COVID-19. Material for sequencing was PBMCs or T cells enriched from blood (not recorded which). The V and J genes are TRBV5-6 and TRBJ1-3; tentative D call: TRBD1 (5 bases). In DNA form, the CDR3 reads TGTGCCAGCGGCCGCTTGTCAGGGGGAAACACCATATATTTT. Translating it yields CASGRLSGGNTIYF.